The 6 T cell receptor beta chains given below trace back to one sample, sequenced in a study of cytomegalovirus exposure and HLA in healthy donors. The primer mix had 60 Vbeta and 13 Jbeta primers. The protocol was immunoSEQ multiplex PCR, while the TCRdb copy is restricted to in-frame clones and leaves out a portion. This sample has about 130,000 clones; approximately 80% occur once, and the top ten carry about 2.2%. The sample taken for sequencing was PBMCs. These receptors came from a man aged 25-45 years in good health and CMV-seronegative.

This sequence joins TRBV27 and TRBJ2-1; possibly TRBD2 for D (5 bases). Germline V gene sequence: CDR1 MNHEY, CDR2 SMNVEV (reference sequence). This CDR3 contains 15 residues. V was shortened by 1 base and J by 0 bases, with 7 bases between the two germline ends. DNA for the CDR3: TGTGCCAGCAGTTTATTGGGGAGCTCCTACAATGAGCAGTTCTTC. This translates into CASSLLGSSYNEQFF.

This clone was recorded only once. This chain uses TRBV5-8 with TRBJ2-5, with D perhaps TRBD2 (5 bases). V shed 5 bases and J shed 5 bases, with 13 bases lying between them. Germline assignment: CDR1 SGHTS and CDR2 YDEGEE. The CDR3 is 13 residues long. DNA of the CDR3: TGTGCCAGCAGACTACGTTCGGGGGAGACCCAGTACTTC. It is translated as CASRLRSGETQYF.

In this sample, this clone turned up a few times. J is TRBJ2-3 and V is TRBV29-1, with 7 bases fitting TRBD2. This CDR3 spans 13 amino acids. Germline loops: CDR1 SQVTM, CDR2 ANQGSEA. The ends lost 3 bases at V and 3 bases at J; junction bases unmatched: 3. The DNA for the CDR3 is TGCAGCGTTGATACGGGAGGAACAGATACGCAGTATTTT. Encoded protein: CSVDTGGTDTQYF.

This clone was picked up a small number of times. V is TRBV30 and J is TRBJ1-4, with 7 bases lining up with TRBD1. Unmatched junction bases numbered 9, after V lost 4 bases and J lost 10 bases. Germline V gives CDR1 GTSNPN, CDR2 SVGIG (reference sequence). The CDR3 is made up of 13 amino acids. CDR3 nucleotides: TGTGCCTGGAAGCTGCCCTCAGGGGGAAAACTGTTTTTT. The encoded protein is CAWKLPSGGKLFF.

This chain joins TRBV10-2 and TRBJ2-4; TRBD2 aligns across 10 bases. CDR1 and CDR2 (germline): WSHSY, SAAADI. After removal of 8 bases from V and 13 bases from J, the junction contained 11 bases not matched to a gene. The length of the CDR3 is 13 residues. As DNA, the CDR3 is TGCGCCAGCGGAACTAGCGGGGCCACGGCCCAGTACTTC. It is translated as CASGTSGATAQYF.

The chain has TRBV6-1 and TRBJ2-1; tentatively, D is TRBD1 (7 bases). The CDR3 loop spans 14 amino acids. V gave up 5 bases and J gave up 4 bases, with 12 bases separating them. CDR1 is MNHNS and CDR2 is SASEGT in the germline V gene. The CDR3 coding sequence is TGTGCCAGCAGTCGGGGGACAGCTTACAATGAGCAGTTCTTC. Its translation is CASSRGTAYNEQFF.